A single T cell receptor (beta chain) is shown here with its context. Its antigen remains undetermined. This sample stems from a study of cytomegalovirus exposure and HLA in healthy donors (dated by TCRdb to the late 2010s). In terms of the full investigation: According to an earlier analysis of 550 to 750 of the donors, 150 million to 200 million T cells yielded roughly 100 million unique TCR beta sequences and about 300 Gb of sequence data. Approximately 330 gigabases of sequencing data and around 85 million unique TCR sequences made up an early release that covered fewer than 650 HLA-typed donors. Of the 300 to 500 genotyped donors, 81% were placed in the genetic ancestry cluster associated with self-reported Caucasian donors. The study was designed to test whether signatures of past pathogen exposure could be identified by cataloging public T cell receptors. The study profiled the T cell repertoires of hundreds of subjects by immunosequencing and related them to cytomegalovirus serostatus. A separate validation cohort of 100 to 150 different subjects was used in addition to the roughly 700-subject first cohort. To predict cytomegalovirus infection status, the study brought together high-throughput TCR immunosequencing, statistical association of individual TCRs with disease status, and machine learning. A later analysis re-analyzed previously published TCR beta repertoires from 500 to 700 donors and added high-resolution HLA genotyping to study TCR occurrence patterns. In the later analysis, no new phenotypic data were used to find candidate immune exposures; instead, reliance was placed on TCR beta sequences and their occurrence across donors. In an earlier analysis of more than 550 of the donors, high-throughput TCR beta sequencing was used to judge whether each TCR beta V gene segment behaved as functional or pseudogenic. Donor age, sex, ethnicity and CMV serostatus were collected together with the repertoire data. A later genetic analysis took genome-wide SNP genotypes for about three fifths of the roughly 670 donors and used that subset as a discovery cohort. All discovery cohort repertoires had been generated on a single sequencing platform. HLA typing covered class I and class II loci at four-digit resolution. Typing coverage varied by locus: roughly 629-630 donors for A, B, C, DRB1 and DQB1; approximately 500 for DQA1; 606 for DPA1; 400 to 480 for DPB1. Because of strong linkage in the cohort, five DR-DQ haplotypes were treated as single units for association and clustering. Among around 400 genotyped donors of the cohort, an average of about 220,000 unique TCR beta nucleotide sequences was sequenced per donor, of which approximately 19% were non-productive. Overall study outcomes, separate from this receptor: Several of the top co-occurrence clusters appeared to be linked to parvovirus B19, influenza, CMV and Epstein-Barr virus, according to a later analysis. The study gave a list of under 200 TCR beta chains associated with cytomegalovirus. The sequencing pipeline was judged likely to have produced a cluster of highly shared sequence variants as a technical artifact. Because HLA typing was unavailable for some donors at each locus, only the typed subset was used in association tests. Because counts were too low, roughly 16 rarely observed V segments, including chromosome 9 orphons, were left out of the earlier analysis of roughly 600 of the donors. When HLA alleles, especially DR and DQ, strongly co-occurred, TCR associations were difficult to assign to individual alleles. Compared with equally common non-associated chains, HLA-associated TCR beta chains in a later analysis were more clonally expanded and had lower generation probabilities. The authors suggested that the approach could potentially be extended to other disease states and immunological phenotypes. According to a later analysis, TCR association rates differed among HLA loci, with DRB1 alleles showing the most associated TCRs and HLA-C alleles showing the fewest. For the cohort, immune exposure information was limited to CMV serostatus. In a later genetic analysis, a missense DCLRE1C variant was associated with V-gene and J-gene trimming of TCR beta chains, and the association was replicated in an independent cohort. According to a later analysis, most CMV-associated TCR beta chains appeared to be HLA-restricted, and the HLA associations seemed to be driven largely by CMV exposure. Linkage disequilibrium might explain the correlated functional status among segregating V segments, but an unknown experimental factor could not be ruled out. In an earlier analysis of approximately 590 of the donors, most TCR beta V segments appeared in productive rearrangements about 90% or about 30% of the time, broadly matching IMGT annotations. A further reported finding was that TCR beta sequences accurately predicted the HLA-A and HLA-B alleles for most subjects in the first cohort. The presence/absence analyses assumed that sequencing depth was roughly uniform across donors, and that assumption may not be true. In vitro tests confirmed that a few of the cytomegalovirus-associated TCR beta chains recognize cytomegalovirus antigens. According to a later genetic analysis, donors in an Asian-associated ancestry cluster had fewer N-insertions in productive TCRs than the approximately 670-donor mean. Most TCR sequences were observed very rarely across donors, whereas some public TCRs were present in many individuals. In this cohort, only TCR beta chains were sequenced, and detectable features were limited by the absence of alpha or paired-chain data. In a later analysis, some 17,000 TCR beta sequences were associated with specific HLA alleles at a false discovery rate of 0.05. The classifier was reported to diagnose cytomegalovirus status with high specificity and sensitivity in both the original cohort and the validation cohort.

The cohort consisted of hundreds of healthy bone marrow donors. Cohort members were all nominally healthy when sampled, although unrecorded immune exposures were likely present. The donor tested CMV seronegative and was one of the 352 seronegative cohort members. Each donor provided a peripheral blood sample, and peripheral blood mononuclear cells were used for TCR beta sequencing. The Qiagen DNeasy Blood Extraction Kit was used to extract genomic DNA from the blood cell samples. Receptors were amplified or captured by the immunoSEQ multiplex PCR assay. A mixture of 60 forward primers for TCR Vbeta segments and 13 reverse primers for TCR Jbeta segments was used in the multiplex PCR. The CDR3 region of rearranged TCR beta genes was amplified from genomic DNA with a multiplex PCR assay. The Illumina HiSeq System was used to sequence the amplified TCR beta libraries as 87-base-pair reads. The paper's data handling went like this. A later analysis tallied tens of millions of unique TCR beta chains across the 666 repertoires, and approximately 12 million of those chains were shared by two or more donors. Raw reads were error-corrected and collapsed into unique sequences by a nearest-neighbor algorithm in which closely related sequences were merged to remove PCR and sequencing errors. V, D and J gene segments were assigned by aligning CDR3 sequences to IMGT reference sequences. Each retained sequence needed at least a six-nucleotide match to both a V gene segment and a J gene segment. A rearrangement was called productive if the CDR3 had no stop codons and remained in frame with V and J, and every other rearrangement was called non-productive. CDR3 was defined according to IMGT convention as the region running from the second conserved V-encoded cysteine to the conserved J-encoded phenylalanine. The earlier analysis of about 500 of the donors excluded sequences that lacked an unambiguous match to a single V gene segment. In an earlier analysis of more than 500 of the donors, a V segment was called functional when productive rearrangements were above 56.7%, and segregating when the standard deviation between donors exceeded 5%. A statistical classification framework was developed to diagnose cytomegalovirus status using the catalog of TCR beta chain sequences. In a later analysis, TCR nucleotide sequences were compared against IMGT/GENE-DB human TR gene sequences so that V and J genes could be assigned. Using the TCRdist pipeline, a later analysis assigned CDR3 sequences along with most-parsimonious VDJ recombination scenarios. A later analysis defined each TCR beta chain by its CDR3 amino acid sequence plus V-gene family, and excluded reads lacking a unique V-gene family. In a later analysis, several hundred highly shared, low-generation-probability nucleotide sequences were removed to address suspected cross-contamination and a sequencing artifact. For each public chain, a later analysis derived a clonal expansion index from normalized ranks of inferred template counts within each repertoire. In a later analysis, generation probabilities were computed using a VDJ recombination model fitted to out-of-frame rearrangements, and the results were checked against IGoR. Hypergeometric tests were used in a later analysis to score TCR-TCR, TCR-HLA and TCR-CMV co-occurrence, with a repertoire-size bias correction applied to the TCR pairs. To estimate false discovery rates, a later analysis permuted the HLA or CMV assignments 20 times. A later analysis grouped co-occurring TCRs with DBSCAN, adding TCRdist sequence similarity when clustering within HLA-allele-positive subsets. For co-occurrence clustering, repertoires with fewer than 30,000 or more than 120,000 public chains were excluded, along with roughly five repertoires with anomalous nucleotide sharing. TCRdb stores this immuneACCESS table with in-frame sequences only. Part of the clones is absent; in the studies checked, under half of the shortfall reflects unresolved V genes, and no reason is known for the rest. The DNA gave D and trimming, while V, J and clone size come from that table. The record for this sample contains around 140,000 clones. The leading ten clones occupy 1.6% of the sample.

Sequencing used PBMCs. This clonotype was obtained from a woman aged 50 to 60 in good health and CMV-seronegative.

The bases are TGTGCCAGCAGCCATGGGGGCAGCGAAAGCACAGATACGCAGTATTTT. Translated, this gives CASSHGGSESTDTQYF. The chain couples TRBV5-4 to TRBJ2-3; a weak D assignment points to TRBD1 (6 bases agree). V loses 4 bases of germline sequence and J loses 0 bases, and the interval between the two ends is 15 bases. Taken from the germline V gene (reference sequence), the CDR1 and CDR2 loops are SGHNT and YYREEE. Reading from cysteine to phenylalanine, the CDR3 counts 16 amino acids. The sequence is cut down to CDR3 DNA, 48 bases in frame from base 1.